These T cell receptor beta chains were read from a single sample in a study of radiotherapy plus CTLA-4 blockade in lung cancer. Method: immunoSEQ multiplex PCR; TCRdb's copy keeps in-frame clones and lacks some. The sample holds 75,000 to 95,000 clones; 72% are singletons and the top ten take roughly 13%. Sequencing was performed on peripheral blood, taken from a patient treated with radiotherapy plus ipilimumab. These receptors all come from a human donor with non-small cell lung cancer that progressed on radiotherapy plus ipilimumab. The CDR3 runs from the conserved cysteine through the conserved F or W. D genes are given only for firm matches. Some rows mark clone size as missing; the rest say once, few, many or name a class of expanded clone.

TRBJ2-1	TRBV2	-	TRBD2	TGTGCCAGCACTCCCCAGGGACTAGTATCCAATGAGCAGTTCTTC	CASTPQGLVSNEQFF
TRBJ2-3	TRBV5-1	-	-	TGCGCCACCACCCCACTCGGGGGACATACGCAGTATTTT	CATTPLGGHTQYF
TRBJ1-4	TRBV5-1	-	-	TGCGCCAGCAGCCCGGAAAGGCTTAATGAAAAACTGTTTTTT	CASSPERLNEKLFF
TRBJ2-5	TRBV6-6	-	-	TGTGCCAGCAGTTACTCGGCAAGGCAAGAGACCCAGTACTTC	CASSYSARQETQYF
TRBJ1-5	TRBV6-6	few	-	TGTGCCAGCAGTTGGGTCGGTTCCAATCAGCCCCAGCATTTT	CASSWVGSNQPQHF
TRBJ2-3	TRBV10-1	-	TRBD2	TGCGTCAGCAGTTCTCCGGGACTAGCGGGAGACACAGATACGCAGTATTTT	CVSSSPGLAGDTDTQYF
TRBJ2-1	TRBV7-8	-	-	TGTGCCAGCAGCTTAGGGCAGGCAATTAATGAGCAGTTCTTC	CASSLGQAINEQFF
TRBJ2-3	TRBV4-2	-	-	TGTGCCAGCAGCCAAATGGATACGCAGTATTTT	CASSQMDTQYF
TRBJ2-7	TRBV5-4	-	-	TGTGCCAGCAGCTTGGCCACTCGGGAGACCTACGAGCAGTACTTC	CASSLATRETYEQYF
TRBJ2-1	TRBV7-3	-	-	TGTGCCAGCAGCTGGGGCCTTGGCGAGCAGTTCTTC	CASSWGLGEQFF
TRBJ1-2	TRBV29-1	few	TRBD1	TGCAGCGTTGAAGAGGGGGCAGGGGGGCGTCATGGCTACACCTTC	CSVEEGAGGRHGYTF
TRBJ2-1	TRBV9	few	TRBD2	TGTGCCAGCAGCGTAGACGGGACTAGCGGGTACAATGAGCAGTTCTTC	CASSVDGTSGYNEQFF
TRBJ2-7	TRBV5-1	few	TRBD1	TGCGCCAGCAGCCCGCAGCCGGGACAGGGAGGCGAGCAGTACTTC	CASSPQPGQGGEQYF
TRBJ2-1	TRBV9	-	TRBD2	TGTGCCAGCAGCCCCGCGGGAGTTAGTAATGAGCAGTTCTTC	CASSPAGVSNEQFF
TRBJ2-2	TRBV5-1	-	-	TGCGCCAGCAGCTTGGTTAGCCCGAACACCGGGGAGCTGTTTTTT	CASSLVSPNTGELFF
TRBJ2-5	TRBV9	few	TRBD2	TGTGCCAGCAGCGTAGGGGGGGGGACGGAGACCCAGTACTTC	CASSVGGGTETQYF
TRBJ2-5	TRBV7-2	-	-	TGTGCCAGCAGCTTAGCGCTCCAGGGGACGAGGGGCCAAGAGACCCAGTACTTC	CASSLALQGTRGQETQYF
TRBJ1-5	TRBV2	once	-	TGTGCCAGCAGTGAAGGGCTGGGCCCCAGATTGAATCAGCCCCAGCATTTT	CASSEGLGPRLNQPQHF
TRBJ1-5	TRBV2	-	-	TGTGCCAGCAGGTGGGGCCAAGGGAGCAATCAGCCCCAGCATTTT	CASRWGQGSNQPQHF
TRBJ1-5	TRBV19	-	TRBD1	TGTGCCAGTAGTATGTTGACAGGGTCGACCTATAGCAATCAGCCCCAGCATTTT	CASSMLTGSTYSNQPQHF
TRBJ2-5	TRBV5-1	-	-	TGCGCCAGCAGCTTGGCACAGCAAGAGACCCAGTACTTC	CASSLAQQETQYF
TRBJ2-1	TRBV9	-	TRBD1	TGTGCCAGCAGCGTAACAAGGGGGCTTACCTACAATGAGCAGTTCTTC	CASSVTRGLTYNEQFF
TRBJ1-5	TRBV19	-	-	TGTGCCAGTAGCCTCCGGGACGCCATCCTTACTCAGCCCCAGCATTTT	CASSLRDAILTQPQHF
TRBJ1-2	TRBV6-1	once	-	TGTGCCAGCAGTGAAGGTGGGGGCTCGGATGGCTACACCTTC	CASSEGGGSDGYTF
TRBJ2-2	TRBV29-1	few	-	TGCAGCGTTGAAGTTGCGGGACAAATCACCGGGGAGCTGTTTTTT	CSVEVAGQITGELFF
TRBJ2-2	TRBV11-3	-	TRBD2	TGTGCCAGCAGCTCCTTCCGGGAGGGCGGGGAGCTGTTTTTT	CASSSFREGGELFF
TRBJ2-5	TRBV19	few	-	TGTGCCAGTACCCCCCGGGGCACCTCTTCTGAGACCCAGTACTTC	CASTPRGTSSETQYF
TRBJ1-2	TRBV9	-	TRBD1	TGTGCCAGCAGCGCGGACAGGGCGGACCTCTATGGCTACACCTTC	CASSADRADLYGYTF
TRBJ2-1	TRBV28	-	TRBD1	TGTGCCAGCAGTTATTCTGTGAGGGACAGAACTTTCGATGAGCAGTTCTTC	CASSYSVRDRTFDEQFF
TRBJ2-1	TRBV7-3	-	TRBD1	TGTGCCAGCAGCGAACAGGGGGGCAACAATGAGCAGTTCTTC	CASSEQGGNNEQFF
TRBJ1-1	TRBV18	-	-	TGTGCCAGCTCACCACTGGGGTCTGAAGCTTTCTTT	CASSPLGSEAFF
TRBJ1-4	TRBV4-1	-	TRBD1	TGCGCCAGCAGCCAAGTCTTGACAGGGGGCAGGGAAAAACTGTTTTTT	CASSQVLTGGREKLFF
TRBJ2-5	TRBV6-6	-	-	TGTGCCAGCAGTTACTCGACGGGCCAGGGGACCCAGTACTTC	CASSYSTGQGTQYF
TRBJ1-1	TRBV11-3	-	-	TGTGCCAGCAGCTCACTTAAAGGAACTGAAGCTTTCTTT	CASSSLKGTEAFF
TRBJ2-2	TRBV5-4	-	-	TGTGCCAGCACCTTCGGGAGTCGTAGCGCGAACACCGGGGAGCTGTTTTTT	CASTFGSRSANTGELFF
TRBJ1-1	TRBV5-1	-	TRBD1	TGCGCCAGCAGCTTGTCACAGGGGCCCGTTGCTGAAGCTTTCTTT	CASSLSQGPVAEAFF
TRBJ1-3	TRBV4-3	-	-	TGCGCCAGCAGCCAAGACAACTCTGGAAACACCATATATTTT	CASSQDNSGNTIYF
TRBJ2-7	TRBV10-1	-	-	TGCGCCAGCAGTGAGTTTGGCAGAACCTACGAGCAGTACTTC	CASSEFGRTYEQYF
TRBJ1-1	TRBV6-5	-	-	TGTGCCAGCAGTTACTCGGACGGTGACACTGAAGCTTTCTTT	CASSYSDGDTEAFF
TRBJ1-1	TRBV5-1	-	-	TGCGCCAGCAGCCCCCAATTGGGGGCGGGCACTGAAGCTTTCTTT	CASSPQLGAGTEAFF
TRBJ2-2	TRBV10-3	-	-	TGTGCCATCACGGGCGGGGGGGAGCTGTTTTTT	CAITGGGELFF
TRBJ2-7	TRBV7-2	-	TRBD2	TGTGCCAGCAGCTTAGAAGGGGCTAGCGGGAACTACGAGCAGTACTTC	CASSLEGASGNYEQYF
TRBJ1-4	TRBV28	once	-	TGTGCCAGCAGTCCCCAGGGGTCCCTGAATGAAAAACTGTTTTTT	CASSPQGSLNEKLFF
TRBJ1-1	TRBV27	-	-	TGTGCCAGCAGACGACAGGCAGATTATGAAGCTTTCTTT	CASRRQADYEAFF
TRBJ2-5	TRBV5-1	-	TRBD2	TGCGCCAGCAGCTTGGCCGTGGCGGGAGGCCAAGAGACCCAGTACTTC	CASSLAVAGGQETQYF